The entry below describes one T cell receptor beta chain. TCRdb independently ran MiXCR on the 5' RACE reads; one entry per CDR3 protein. The sample includes 55,000 to 75,000 distinct CDR3 sequences, approximately 12% of them seen just once. The CDR3 totals 15 residues. The V gene's germline CDR1 is SQVTM and CDR2 ANQGSEA. The junction had 6 bases not matched to a gene; V was cut back by 0 bases and J by 3 bases. The sample is drawn from a study of early T cells in non-severe SARS-CoV-2 infection. The chain links TRBV29-1 to TRBJ2-3, with 7 bases matching TRBD2. The sequence was obtained from an adult who was a healthcare worker with PCR-confirmed SARS-CoV-2 infection or an uninfected control (not recorded which). Sequencing input: whole blood. CDR3 loop: CSVEDSERGTDTQYF. The CDR3 DNA reads as TGCAGCGTTGAAGATAGCGAGCGGGGTACAGATACGCAGTATTTT.